This TCR beta chain comes out of a study of Ad26.COV2.S vaccination and SARS-CoV-2 variants. Study overall: Intramuscularly, Ad26.COV2.S was given either once or twice, 56 days apart.

Described treatment: about 20 received Ad26.COV2.S at low or high dose, single or two shots; a few received placebo; per-sample allocation not given. Following the first vaccine or placebo injection, samples were taken on day 63. An 18-55-year-old adult in Boston served as donor. Vaccination employed an Ad26 vector expressing the Wuhan-strain SARS-CoV-2 spike. Looked up from germline, CDR1 is LGHNA and CDR2 is YSLEER. This CDR3 contains 14 residues. V shed 4 bases and J shed 4 bases, with 10 bases lying between them. This table comes from immunoSEQ multiplex PCR, and its TCRdb copy is limited to in-frame clones, with some not included. The sample lists about 440,000 clones; around 90% were seen once.

V is TRBV4-3 and J is TRBJ2-2; the D is unclear. This clonotype was obtained from a person between 18 and 59 years old who received the Ad26.COV2.S COVID-19 vaccine or a placebo. Here the sequenced sample was peripheral blood, taken in a trial of Ad26.COV2.S vaccine versus placebo. The CDR3 DNA sequence: TGCGCCAGCAGCCTTAGACACCTCACCGGGGAGCTGTTTTTT. This sequence encodes CASSLRHLTGELFF.